This entry lists 8 T cell receptor beta chains sequenced from one sample in a study of regulatory T cells in long-lasting Graves disease. CDR3 regions were amplified by Arm-PCR using iRepertoire HTBI primers to build TCR beta libraries. TCRdb called the multiplex PCR reads again in MiXCR, with one record for every CDR3 protein. The sample includes 350,000 to 500,000 distinct CDR3 sequences, around 20% of them seen just once. Time point specified: persistent/refractory GD, antithyroid drugs over 5 years with positive TRAb. Following extraction of RNA from PBMCs, that RNA was used to make the TCR library. Sequences were derived from peripheral blood mononuclear cells (PBMCs), sampled when the disease was refractory, from a patient treated with antithyroid drugs. Receptors were obtained from a female donor with Graves disease.

This clonotype was detected ten times or more. The gene calls are TRBV7-3 and TRBJ1-2; D might be TRBD1 (5 bases). Trimming cost V 5 bases and J 7 bases, with 11 bases left between them. The CDR3 has 12 residues. In germline, CDR1 is SGHTA, CDR2 FQGTGA. CDR3 nucleotides: TGTGCCAGCAGCCCACTCAGGGCTGGCTACACCTTC. It specifies CASSPLRAGYTF.

This clonotype was seen a few times. CDR3: CASSLGDNTDQETQYF. For the CDR3, the DNA is TGTGCCAGCAGCTTAGGGGACAACACCGACCAAGAGACCCAGTACTTC. The chain has TRBV7-9 and TRBJ2-5; the D gene is possibly TRBD1 (6 bases). Germline CDR1 and CDR2: SEHNR and FQNEAQ (reference sequence). The CDR3 is 16 amino acids. Trimming removed 1 base from V and 0 bases from J, with 12 bases in between.

This clonotype was counted many times. The rearrangement uses TRBV20-1 and TRBJ1-6, with D perhaps matching TRBD1 (5 bases). Germline CDR1 and CDR2: DFQATT and SNEGSKA (reference sequence). V was clipped by 6 bases and J by 7 bases, with 19 bases between them. The length of the CDR3 is 15 residues. The CDR3 bases are TGCAGTGCCACCAGCGAGGGACGGGGGAATTCACCCCTCCACTTT. Translation gives CSATSEGRGNSPLHF.

In this sample, this clonotype turned up many times. The chain employs TRBV10-3 and TRBJ1-2; D possibly corresponds to TRBD1 (6 bases). Germline loops: CDR1 ENHRY, CDR2 SYGVKD. Trimming took off 3 bases at V and 0 bases at J, with 14 bases between the two ends. This CDR3 is 16 amino acids long. Here the CDR3 DNA reads TGTGCCATCAGTGATGGGACAACAATCGCTAACTATGGCTACACCTTC. This translates into CAISDGTTIANYGYTF.

This clonotype was seen many times. V gene TRBV20-1 combines with J gene TRBJ2-5; TRBD2 might be the D (6 bases). CDR3 length: 15 amino acids. CDR1 DFQATT and CDR2 SNEGSKA come from the germline V gene (reference sequence). V was shortened by 4 bases and J by 3 bases, with 18 bases between the two germline ends. The CDR3: CSATASENLEETQYF. CDR3 nucleotide sequence: TGCAGTGCTACGGCTAGCGAGAATCTGGAAGAGACCCAGTACTTC.

This chain connects TRBV20-1 to TRBJ2-5; weak D call: TRBD2 (6 bases). CDR1 is DFQATT, CDR2 SNEGSKA, per germline (reference sequence). V lost 3 bases and J 4 bases, leaving 15 bases between the germline ends. The length of the CDR3 is 14 residues. The CDR3, as DNA: TGCAGTGCTAGTGCCCCGGGAGTGGTAGAGACCCAGTACTTC. Protein product: CSASAPGVVETQYF.

This clonotype came up many times. The rearrangement uses TRBV7-8 and TRBJ2-7, with D maybe TRBD1 (6 bases). The CDR3 consists of 16 residues. Between the trimmed V and J ends, which lost 4 bases and 2 bases, there was a span of 18 bases. Germline CDR1 and CDR2: SGHVS and FQNEAQ. The chain's CDR3 is CASSSPGETGTYEQYF. The CDR3, as DNA: TGTGCCAGCAGCTCCCCGGGTGAGACAGGAACCTACGAGCAGTACTTC.

This clonotype came up many times. In DNA form, the CDR3 reads TGCAGTGCTAGATTTCCTGTTACCTACAATGAGCAGTTCTTC. The encoded protein is CSARFPVTYNEQFF. The chain employs TRBV20-1 and TRBJ2-1; D gene unclear. Germline lookup yields CDR1 DFQATT and CDR2 SNEGSKA (reference sequence). Between the trimmed V and J ends, which lost 2 bases and 2 bases, there was a span of 10 bases. The CDR3 spans 14 residues.